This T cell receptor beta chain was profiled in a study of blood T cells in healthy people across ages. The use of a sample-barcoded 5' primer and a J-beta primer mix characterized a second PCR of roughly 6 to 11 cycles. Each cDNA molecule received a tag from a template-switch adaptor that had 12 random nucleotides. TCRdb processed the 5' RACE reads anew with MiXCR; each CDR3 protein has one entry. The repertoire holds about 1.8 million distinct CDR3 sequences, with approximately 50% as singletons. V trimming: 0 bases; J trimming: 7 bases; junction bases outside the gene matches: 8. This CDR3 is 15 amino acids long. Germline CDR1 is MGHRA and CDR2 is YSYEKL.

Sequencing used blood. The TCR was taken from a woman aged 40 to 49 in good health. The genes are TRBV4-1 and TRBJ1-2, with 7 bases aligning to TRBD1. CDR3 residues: CASSQDSRGIVGYTF. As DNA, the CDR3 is TGCGCCAGCAGCCAAGATTCCAGGGGGATCGTTGGCTACACCTTC.